The T cell receptor beta chain under discussion was sequenced for a study of blood T cells in healthy people across ages. Germline CDR1 MNHEY, CDR2 SMNVEV (reference sequence). The CDR3 loop spans 17 amino acids. Next came a second PCR, run for about 7 to 12 cycles, which used a sample-barcoded 5' primer along with a J-beta primer mix. In TCRdb, the 5' RACE reads were re-called with MiXCR into one record per CDR3 protein. The profile shows 1.5 million to 2 million distinct CDR3 sequences, about 50% of them singletons. Sample: blood. The clonotype was recovered from a woman between 40 and 55 years old in good health. V usage is TRBV27 and J usage is TRBJ2-7, with TRBD2 identical over 10 bases. The closer fit of TRBJ2-5 to the DNA end suggests the J call may be wrong. DNA of the CDR3: TGTGCCAGCAGTTTATTGTCTCCTAGCGGGAGTGGGGAGACCCAGTACTTC. It is translated as CASSLLSPSGSGETQYF.